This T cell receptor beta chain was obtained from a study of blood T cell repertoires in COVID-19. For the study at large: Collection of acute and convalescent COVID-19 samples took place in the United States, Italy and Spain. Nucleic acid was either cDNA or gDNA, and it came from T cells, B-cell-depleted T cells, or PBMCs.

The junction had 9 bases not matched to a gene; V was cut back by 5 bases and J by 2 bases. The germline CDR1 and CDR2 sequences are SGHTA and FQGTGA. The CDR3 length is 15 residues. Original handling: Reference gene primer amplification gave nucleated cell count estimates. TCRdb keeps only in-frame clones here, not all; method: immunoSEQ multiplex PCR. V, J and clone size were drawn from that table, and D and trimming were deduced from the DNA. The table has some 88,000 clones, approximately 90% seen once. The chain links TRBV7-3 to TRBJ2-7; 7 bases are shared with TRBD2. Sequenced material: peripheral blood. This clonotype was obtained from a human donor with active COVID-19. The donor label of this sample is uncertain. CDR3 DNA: TGTGCCAGCAGCCCCTCGGGAGGTCTAACCTACGAGCAGTACTTC. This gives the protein CASSPSGGLTYEQYF.